Described below is a single T cell receptor beta chain sequence and its context. The antigen is not known. This sample is drawn from a study of cytomegalovirus exposure and HLA in healthy donors. Sequencing was performed with immunoSEQ multiplex PCR; in TCRdb, only in-frame clones are kept and a portion is missing. Of tens of thousands of clones in the sample, around nine tenths were seen once. Regarding the study as a whole: Three chains linked to CMV were shown in vitro to be specific for CMV antigens.

Sequencing was performed on PBMCs. The clonotype originates from a woman aged 30 to 39 in good health and CMV-seronegative.

In DNA form, the CDR3 reads TGTGCCAGTAGGAAGAGCGGACAAGAGACCCAGTACTTC. It yields the protein CASRKSGQETQYF. The chain couples TRBV19 to TRBJ2-5; weak D call: TRBD2 (5 bases). Trimming cost V 6 bases and J 2 bases, with 10 bases left between them. Germline V lookup: CDR1 LNHDA, CDR2 SQIVND (reference sequence). This CDR3 has 13 amino acids.